A single sample is the source of the 5 T cell receptor beta chains below, sequenced in a study of blood T cell repertoires in COVID-19. Measured with immunoSEQ multiplex PCR; TCRdb has only the in-frame clones, and not every one. Among 65,000 to 100,000 clones listed, around 89% were seen once. Specimen: peripheral blood. The receptors derive from a man in his fifties or sixties with acute or convalescent COVID-19.

The chain recombines TRBV19 with TRBJ1-2; TRBD1 is a possible D gene (5 bases). Germline-derived CDR1 and CDR2 are LNHDA and SQIVND (reference sequence). V lost 7 bases, J lost 4 bases, and 16 bases lay in between. This CDR3 comprises 14 residues. CDR3 nucleotides: TGTGCCAGTATCGACGGGGGTTACAGCTATGGCTACACCTTC. Translated: CASIDGGYSYGYTF.

This chain connects TRBV11-2 to TRBJ2-1, with TRBD1 matching over 7 bases. The V segment lost 5 bases and the J segment 4 bases; nucleotides outside the gene matches: 11. Looked up from germline, CDR1 is SGHAT and CDR2 is FQNNGV. This CDR3 spans 16 amino acids. The CDR3 DNA reads as TGTGCCAGCAGCACGCGGACAGGTTTTACGTACAATGAGCAGTTCTTC. This codes for CASSTRTGFTYNEQFF.

The chain uses TRBV4-2 and TRBJ1-2, with D possibly matching TRBD1 (6 bases). V lost 1 base and J 1 base, leaving 10 bases between the germline ends. This CDR3 is 15 amino acids long. CDR1 LGHNA and CDR2 YNFKEQ come from the germline V gene. CDR3 loop: CASSQGPGDNYGYTF. The CDR3 bases are TGTGCCAGCAGCCAAGGTCCAGGGGATAACTATGGCTACACCTTC.

The V call is TRBV30, the J call TRBJ1-4; 8 bases are a match to TRBD1. CDR3 size: 16 residues. V gave up 2 bases and J gave up 0 bases; unmatched junction bases: 5. Germline loops: CDR1 GTSNPN, CDR2 SVGIG (reference sequence). The CDR3 DNA follows: TGTGCCTGGAGTCACCAGGGGGCCGCAACTAATGAAAAACTGTTTTTT. It is translated as CAWSHQGAATNEKLFF. Complete variable domain (other parts from reference TRBV30 and TRBJ1-4): SQTIHQWPATLVQPVGSPLSLECTVEGTSNPNLYWYRQAAGRGLQLLFYSVGIGQISSEVPQNLSASRPQDRQFILSSKKLLLSDSGFYLCAWSHQGAATNEKLFFGSGTQLSVL.

The rearrangement links TRBV4-1 to TRBJ1-2, with a tentative D call TRBD1 (6 bases). Germline V CDR1 and CDR2: MGHRA, YSYEKL. The CDR3 runs to 14 residues. Trimming removed 1 base at V and 4 bases at J, with 10 bases between. The CDR3: CASSQVPQGYGYTF. The CDR3 coding sequence is TGCGCCAGCAGCCAAGTCCCACAGGGCTATGGCTACACCTTC.